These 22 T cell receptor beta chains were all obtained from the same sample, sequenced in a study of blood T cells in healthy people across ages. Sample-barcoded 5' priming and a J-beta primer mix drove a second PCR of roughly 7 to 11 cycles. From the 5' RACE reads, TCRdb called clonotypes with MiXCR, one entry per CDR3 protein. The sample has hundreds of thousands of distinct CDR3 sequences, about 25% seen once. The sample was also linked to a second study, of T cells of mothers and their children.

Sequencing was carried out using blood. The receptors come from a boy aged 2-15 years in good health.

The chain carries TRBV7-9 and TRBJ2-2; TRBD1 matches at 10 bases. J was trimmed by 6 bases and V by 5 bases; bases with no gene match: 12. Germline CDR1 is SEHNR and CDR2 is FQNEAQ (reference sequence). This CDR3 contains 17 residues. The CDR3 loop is CASSKLTGTGDSGELFF. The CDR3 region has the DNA TGTGCCAGCAGCAAACTAACCGGGACAGGGGATTCCGGGGAGCTGTTTTTT. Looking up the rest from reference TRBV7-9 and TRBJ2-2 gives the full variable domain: DTGVSQNPRHKITKRGQNVTFRCDPISEHNRLYWYRQTLGQGPEFLTYFQNEAQLEKSRLLSDRFSAERPKGSFSTLEIQRTEQGDSAMYLCASSKLTGTGDSGELFFGEGSRLTVL.

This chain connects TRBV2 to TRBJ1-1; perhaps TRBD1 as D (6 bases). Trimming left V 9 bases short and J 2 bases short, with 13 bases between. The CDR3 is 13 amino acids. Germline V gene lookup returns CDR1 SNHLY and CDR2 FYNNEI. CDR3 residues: CARRDTLNTEAFF. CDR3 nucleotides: TGTGCCAGGAGGGACACTCTCAACACTGAAGCTTTCTTT.

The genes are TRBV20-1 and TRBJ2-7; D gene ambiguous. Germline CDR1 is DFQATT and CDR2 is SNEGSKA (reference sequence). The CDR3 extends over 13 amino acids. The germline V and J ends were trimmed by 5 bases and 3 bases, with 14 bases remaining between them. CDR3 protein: CSAGVMGGYEQYF. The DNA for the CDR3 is TGCAGTGCTGGCGTGATGGGTGGCTACGAGCAGTACTTC.

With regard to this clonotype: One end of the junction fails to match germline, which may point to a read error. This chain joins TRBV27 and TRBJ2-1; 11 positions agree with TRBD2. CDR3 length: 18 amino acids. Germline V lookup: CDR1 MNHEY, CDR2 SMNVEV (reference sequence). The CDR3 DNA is TGTGCCAACAGTTTTCTAAACTTAGCGGGAGGGTATTACAATGAGCAGTTCTTC. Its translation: CANSFLNLAGGYYNEQFF.

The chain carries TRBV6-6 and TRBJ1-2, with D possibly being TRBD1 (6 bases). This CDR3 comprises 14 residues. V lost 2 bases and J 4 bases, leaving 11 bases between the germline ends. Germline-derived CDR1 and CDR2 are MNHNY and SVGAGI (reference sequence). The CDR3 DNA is TGTGCCAGCAGTTACGGGCAGGGGTCCTATGGCTACACCTTC. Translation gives CASSYGQGSYGYTF.

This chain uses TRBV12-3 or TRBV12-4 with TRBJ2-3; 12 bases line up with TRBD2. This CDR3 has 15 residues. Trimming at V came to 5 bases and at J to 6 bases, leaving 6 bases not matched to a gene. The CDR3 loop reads CASSPTSGGRDTQYF. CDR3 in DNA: TGTGCCAGCAGTCCCACTAGCGGGGGGAGGGATACGCAGTATTTT.

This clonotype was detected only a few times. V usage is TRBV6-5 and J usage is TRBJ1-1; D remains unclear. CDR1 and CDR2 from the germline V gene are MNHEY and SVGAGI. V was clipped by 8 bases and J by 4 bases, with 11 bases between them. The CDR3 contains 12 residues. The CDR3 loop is CASGLIGTEAFF. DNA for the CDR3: TGTGCCAGCGGTTTAATAGGCACTGAAGCTTTCTTT.

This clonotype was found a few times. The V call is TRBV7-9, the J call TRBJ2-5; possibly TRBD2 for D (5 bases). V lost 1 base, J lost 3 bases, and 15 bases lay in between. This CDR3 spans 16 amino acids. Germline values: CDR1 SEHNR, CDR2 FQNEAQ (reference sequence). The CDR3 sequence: CASSLEWKRQEETQYF. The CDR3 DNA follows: TGTGCCAGCAGCTTAGAGTGGAAGCGGCAGGAAGAGACCCAGTACTTC.

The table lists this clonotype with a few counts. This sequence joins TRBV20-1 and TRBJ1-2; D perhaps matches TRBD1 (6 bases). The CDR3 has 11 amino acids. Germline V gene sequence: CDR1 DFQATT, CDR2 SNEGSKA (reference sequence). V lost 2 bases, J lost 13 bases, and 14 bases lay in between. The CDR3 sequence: CSARSDRLSTF. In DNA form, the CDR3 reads TGCAGTGCTAGATCAGACAGGTTGAGCACCTTC.

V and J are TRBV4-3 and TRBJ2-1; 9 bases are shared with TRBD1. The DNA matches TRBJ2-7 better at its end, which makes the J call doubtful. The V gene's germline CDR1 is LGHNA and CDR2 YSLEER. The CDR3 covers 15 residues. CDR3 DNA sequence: TGCGCCAGCAGCCCATTCGGGACAGGGCCCTACGAGCAGTACTTC. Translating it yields CASSPFGTGPYEQYF.

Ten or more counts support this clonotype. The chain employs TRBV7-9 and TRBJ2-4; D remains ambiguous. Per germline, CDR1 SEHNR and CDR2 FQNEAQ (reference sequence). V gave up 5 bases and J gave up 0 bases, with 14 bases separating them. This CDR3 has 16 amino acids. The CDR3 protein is CASSLDWDLAKNIQYF. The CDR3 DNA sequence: TGTGCCAGCAGCCTTGACTGGGATCTAGCCAAAAACATTCAGTACTTC.

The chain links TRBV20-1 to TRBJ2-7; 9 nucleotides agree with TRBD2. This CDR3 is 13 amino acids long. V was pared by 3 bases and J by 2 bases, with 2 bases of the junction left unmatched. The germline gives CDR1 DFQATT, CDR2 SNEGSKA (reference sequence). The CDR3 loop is CSARGGRAYEQYF. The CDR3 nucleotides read TGCAGTGCTAGGGGCGGGAGGGCCTACGAGCAGTACTTC.

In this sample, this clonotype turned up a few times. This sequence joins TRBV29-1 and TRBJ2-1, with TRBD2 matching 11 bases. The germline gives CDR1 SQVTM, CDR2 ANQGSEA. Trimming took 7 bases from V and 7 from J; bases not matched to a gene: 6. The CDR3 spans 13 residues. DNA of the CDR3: TGCAGCGGTAGCGGGAGGGCACGAAATGAGCAGTTCTTC. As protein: CSGSGRARNEQFF.

The CDR3 DNA sequence: TGTGCTAGTGGTTCCCCGACTAGCCCCCAAGCGGAGACCCAGTACTTC. Translating it yields CASGSPTSPQAETQYF. J is TRBJ2-5 and V is TRBV12-5; TRBD2 matches 7 bases. V shed 4 bases and J 5 bases; nucleotides not matched to a gene: 13. The length of the CDR3 is 16 residues. Germline lookup yields CDR1 LGHNT and CDR2 FRNRAP.

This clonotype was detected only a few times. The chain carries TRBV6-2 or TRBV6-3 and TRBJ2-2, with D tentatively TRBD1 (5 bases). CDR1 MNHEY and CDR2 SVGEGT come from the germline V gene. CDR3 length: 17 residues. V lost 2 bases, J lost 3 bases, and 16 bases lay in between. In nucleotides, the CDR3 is TGTGCCAGCAGTTACGCCGCCAAGGGGTTGGACACCGGGGAGCTGTTTTTT. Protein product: CASSYAAKGLDTGELFF.

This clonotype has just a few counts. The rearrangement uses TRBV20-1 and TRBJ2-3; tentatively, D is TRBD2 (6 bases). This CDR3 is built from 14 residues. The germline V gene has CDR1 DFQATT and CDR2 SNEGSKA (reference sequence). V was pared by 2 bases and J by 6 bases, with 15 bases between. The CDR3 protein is CSARPLAEGDTQYF. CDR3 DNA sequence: TGCAGTGCTAGACCACTAGCTGAGGGTGATACGCAGTATTTT.

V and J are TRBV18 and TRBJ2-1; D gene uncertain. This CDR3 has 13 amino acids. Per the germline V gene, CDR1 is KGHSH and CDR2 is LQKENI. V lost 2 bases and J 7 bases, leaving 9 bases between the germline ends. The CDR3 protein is CASSPVMRNEQFF. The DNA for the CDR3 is TGTGCCAGCTCACCAGTTATGAGGAATGAGCAGTTCTTC.

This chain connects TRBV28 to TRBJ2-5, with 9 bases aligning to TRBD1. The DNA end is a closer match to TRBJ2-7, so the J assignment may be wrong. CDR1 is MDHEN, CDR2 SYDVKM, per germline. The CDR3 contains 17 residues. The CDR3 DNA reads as TGTGCCAGCAGTTTATTTCGGCTCCGGGACAGGGCTTACGAGCAGTACTTC. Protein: CASSLFRLRDRAYEQYF.

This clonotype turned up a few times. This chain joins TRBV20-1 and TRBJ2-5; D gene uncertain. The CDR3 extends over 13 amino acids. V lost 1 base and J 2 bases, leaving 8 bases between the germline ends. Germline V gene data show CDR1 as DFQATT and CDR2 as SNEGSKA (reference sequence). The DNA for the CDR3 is TGCAGTGCTAGAGTTGCCCTACAAGAGACCCAGTACTTC. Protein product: CSARVALQETQYF.

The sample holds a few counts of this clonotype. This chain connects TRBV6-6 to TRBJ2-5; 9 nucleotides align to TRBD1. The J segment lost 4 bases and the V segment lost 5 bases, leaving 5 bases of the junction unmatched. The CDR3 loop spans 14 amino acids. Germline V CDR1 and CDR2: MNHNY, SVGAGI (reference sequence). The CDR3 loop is CASSKTGGGETQYF. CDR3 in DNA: TGTGCCAGCAGTAAAACAGGGGGCGGAGAGACCCAGTACTTC.

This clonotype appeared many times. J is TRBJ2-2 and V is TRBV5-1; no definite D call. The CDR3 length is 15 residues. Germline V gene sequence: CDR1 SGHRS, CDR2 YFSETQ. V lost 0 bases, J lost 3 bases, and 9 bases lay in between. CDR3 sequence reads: CASSLAADHTGELFF. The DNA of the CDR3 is TGCGCCAGCAGCTTGGCAGCAGACCACACCGGGGAGCTGTTTTTT.

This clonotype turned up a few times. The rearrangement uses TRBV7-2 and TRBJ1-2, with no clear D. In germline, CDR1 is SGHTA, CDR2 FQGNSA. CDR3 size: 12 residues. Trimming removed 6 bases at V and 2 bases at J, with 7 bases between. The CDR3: CASRARNYGYTF. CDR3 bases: TGTGCCAGCAGGGCTCGGAACTATGGCTACACCTTC.